Described below is a single T cell receptor (beta chain) sequence and its context. Its specific antigen is unknown. Per-nucleotide qualities are absent, and no much larger clonotype sits a single base away. Trimmed from V: 4 bases; trimmed from J: 2 bases; junction bases lacking a gene match: 4. Reading from cysteine to phenylalanine, the CDR3 counts 15 amino acids. The read is trimmed to its CDR3 DNA, 45 bases read in frame from base 1. In the germline V gene, CDR1 corresponds to SGHTA and CDR2 to FQGNSA. Collaborating institutions collected whole blood in K2EDTA tubes following their own protocols. For TCRbeta analysis, collaborators shipped samples as frozen whole blood, isolated PBMCs, or DNA extracted from either of those sample types. TCRbeta CDR3 regions were amplified from genomic DNA by means of the immunoSEQ Assay, a bias-controlled multiplex PCR. As for how the authors treated the data: The number of nucleated cells in each sample was estimated from the amplification of reference gene primers within the assay. To quantify the absolute abundance of each unique TCRbeta CDR3 rearrangement, sequence reads were collapsed and filtered. For each sample, productive Simpson clonality was calculated by taking the square root of Simpson's diversity index across productive rearrangements. What TCRdb holds here is the immuneACCESS table cut down to in-frame rearrangements. Part of the clones is not present; checked against another copy, under half of the missing clones reflect an unresolved V gene, and the others are unexplained. V and J calls and clone size come straight from that table; D and trimming were deduced from the DNA. The sample contains approximately 150,000 clones, around 87% of them found a single time. Clones ranked in the top ten supply about 4.6% of the sample.

The entry originates in a study of blood T cell repertoires in COVID-19 (dated by TCRdb to 2018 to 2021). About the investigation overall: Collaborator samples came from the United States, Italy and Spain and covered acute and convalescent phases of COVID-19. The dataset comprised deeply sampled blood TCRbeta repertoires from subjects exposed to, actively infected with, or recovered from COVID-19. The material from the prospective study consisted of cDNA or gDNA derived from T cells, B-cell-depleted T cells, or PBMCs. Sample metadata almost always included a de-identified subject ID, COVID-19 status, age in years and sex. Where available, HLA class I and class II types were obtained from metadata supplied by the sample provider rather than from assay-based typing. The samples were drawn from the first 160 participants of the ongoing ImmuneRACE study and from 950 to 1,500 subjects provided by 6 global collaborators. The repertoires were released in a freely available public database intended as a resource for research on the immune response to SARS-CoV-2.

General study outcomes and caveats: The quantity of clinical and demographic metadata differed by source and by participant and was supplied without curation.

The chain is assembled from TRBV7-2 and TRBJ2-1; TRBD2 fits 8 bases in the junction. The TCR originated in a woman aged 55-69 years with active or convalescent COVID-19. Sequenced material: peripheral blood. The DNA sequence is TGTGCCAGCAGCTCCGAGGGACTAGCCTACAATGAGCAGTTCTTC. This yields the protein CASSSEGLAYNEQFF.